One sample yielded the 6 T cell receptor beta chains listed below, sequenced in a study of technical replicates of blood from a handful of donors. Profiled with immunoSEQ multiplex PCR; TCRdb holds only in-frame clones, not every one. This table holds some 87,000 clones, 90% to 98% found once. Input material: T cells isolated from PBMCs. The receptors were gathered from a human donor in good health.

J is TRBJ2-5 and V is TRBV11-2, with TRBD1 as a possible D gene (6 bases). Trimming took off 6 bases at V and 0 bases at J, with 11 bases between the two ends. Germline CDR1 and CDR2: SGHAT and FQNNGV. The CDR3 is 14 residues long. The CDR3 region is CASSYSGDQETQYF. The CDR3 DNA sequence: TGTGCCAGCAGTTACTCAGGGGACCAAGAGACCCAGTACTTC.

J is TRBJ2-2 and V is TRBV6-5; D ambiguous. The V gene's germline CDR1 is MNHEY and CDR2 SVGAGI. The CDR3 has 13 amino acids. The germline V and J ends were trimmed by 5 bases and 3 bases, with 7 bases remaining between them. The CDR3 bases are TGTGCCAGCAGTAGGCGGTACACCGGGGAGCTGTTTTTT. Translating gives CASSRRYTGELFF.

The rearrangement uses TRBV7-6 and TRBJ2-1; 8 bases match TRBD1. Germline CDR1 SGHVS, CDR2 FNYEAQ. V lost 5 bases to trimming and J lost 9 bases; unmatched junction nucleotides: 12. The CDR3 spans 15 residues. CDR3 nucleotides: TGTGCCAGCAGCCCTCCGACAGGGGAGTTAGGTGAGCAGTTCTTC. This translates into CASSPPTGELGEQFF.

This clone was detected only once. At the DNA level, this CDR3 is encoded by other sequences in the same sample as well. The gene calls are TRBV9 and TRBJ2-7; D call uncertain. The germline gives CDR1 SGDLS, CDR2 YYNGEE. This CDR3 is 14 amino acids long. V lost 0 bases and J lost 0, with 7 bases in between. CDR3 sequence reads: CASSVGASSYEQYF. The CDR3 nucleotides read TGTGCCAGCAGCGTAGGCGCTAGCTCCTACGAGCAGTACTTC.

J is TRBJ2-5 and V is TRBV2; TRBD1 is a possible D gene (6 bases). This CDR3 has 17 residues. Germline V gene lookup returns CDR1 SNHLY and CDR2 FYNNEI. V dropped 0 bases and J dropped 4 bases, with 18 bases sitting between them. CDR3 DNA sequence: TGTGCCAGCAGTGAAGCCAGGGGTTTAAGGGGGAGAGAGACCCAGTACTTC. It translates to CASSEARGLRGRETQYF.

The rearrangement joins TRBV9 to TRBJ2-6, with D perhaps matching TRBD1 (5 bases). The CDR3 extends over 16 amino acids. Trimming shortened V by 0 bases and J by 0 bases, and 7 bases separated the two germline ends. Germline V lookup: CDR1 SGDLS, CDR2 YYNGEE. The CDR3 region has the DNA TGTGCCAGCAGCGTAGACAGGCGCTCTGGGGCCAACGTCCTGACTTTC. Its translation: CASSVDRRSGANVLTF.